The TCR beta chain described here comes from a study of shared clonotypes between healthy human individuals. Study-wide points: Donors were few, which limited the genetic and exposure-history diversity represented.

Terminally differentiated effector memory CD45RA+ cells were excluded by CCR7 positive selection of CD45RO-negative cells. The CDR3 loop spans 17 amino acids. The V and J ends lost 4 bases and 4 bases respectively, with 23 bases between them. Looked up from germline, CDR1 is SEHNR and CDR2 is FQNEAQ (reference sequence). On this clone itself: The antigen is not known.

Deep-level assay runs were performed. DNA at approximately 200 ng, tens of thousands of T cell genomes, went into sorted-subset replicate PCRs. In the source study's methods: Quality scores were absent from the junction-only immunoSEQ sequences, so filtering differed. Here immunoSEQ multiplex PCR was the method, and the copy in TCRdb shows in-frame clones only, minus some. V and J calls and clone size are given by that table; D and trimming were obtained from the DNA. Of about 2 million clones listed, about 95% are singletons. The chain joins TRBV7-9 to TRBJ2-7, with D possibly being TRBD1 (5 bases). Material: naive CD8+ T cells sorted from blood. This receptor was obtained from a man aged 18-30 years in good health. The chain's CDR3 is CASSSTLLIGETYEQYF. Written as DNA, the CDR3 is TGTGCCAGCAGCTCAACCCTTCTTATAGGGGAAACTTACGAGCAGTACTTC.